Listed below are T cell receptor beta chains from one sample, sequenced in a study of cytomegalovirus exposure and HLA in healthy donors. Here immunoSEQ multiplex PCR was the method, and the copy in TCRdb shows in-frame clones only, minus some. The repertoire holds 100,000 or so clones, with over 80% as singletons. Source material: PBMCs. The source is a man aged 18 to 29 in good health and CMV-seronegative. Each CDR3 is given with its conserved first and last residue. Each record gives: V gene, J gene, D gene, clone size, CDR3 length, CDR3 protein, CDR3 DNA. D genes are given only for firm matches. The size entry is marked missing in some rows and otherwise reads once, few, many or a size class.

TRBV7-2,TRBJ2-1,NA,NA,13,CASSPRGYNEQFF,TGTGCCAGCAGCCCCCGGGGGTACAATGAGCAGTTCTTC
TRBV5-1,TRBJ2-3,NA,NA,15,CASSPGLKSTDTQYF,TGCGCCAGCAGCCCCGGACTCAAAAGCACAGATACGCAGTATTTT
TRBV28,TRBJ1-3,NA,NA,14,CASSPPRTPNTIYF,TGTGCCAGCAGTCCACCCAGGACACCAAACACCATATATTTT
TRBV11-2,TRBJ2-1,NA,NA,15,CASTPISSSYNEQFF,TGTGCCAGCACTCCTATTTCGAGCTCCTACAATGAGCAGTTCTTC
TRBV6-1,TRBJ2-5,NA,NA,14,CASSPSSRGETQYF,TGTGCCAGCAGCCCCTCTAGCCGGGGAGAGACCCAGTACTTC
TRBV28,TRBJ2-5,NA,NA,13,CASSLGGGETQYF,TGTGCCAGCAGTTTAGGCGGGGGCGAGACCCAGTACTTC
TRBV19,TRBJ2-1,NA,NA,14,CASSEGNSRNEQFF,TGTGCCAGTAGTGAAGGTAATAGCCGCAATGAGCAGTTCTTC
TRBV15,TRBJ2-5,NA,NA,15,CATSRDRDFGETQYF,TGTGCCACCAGCAGGGACCGGGACTTTGGGGAGACCCAGTACTTC
TRBV14,TRBJ1-1,NA,NA,13,CASSLQGNTEAFF,TGTGCCAGCAGCCTACAGGGGAACACTGAAGCTTTCTTT
TRBV12-5,TRBJ1-5,NA,NA,17,CASGAGGAPFSNQPQHF,TGTGCTAGTGGTGCCGGGGGGGCCCCCTTTAGCAATCAGCCCCAGCATTTT
TRBV7-6,TRBJ2-3,TRBD2,NA,16,CASSLGGLAGTDTQYF,TGTGCCAGCAGCTTGGGGGGACTAGCTGGGACAGATACGCAGTATTTT
TRBV2,TRBJ2-3,TRBD2,NA,16,CASSEFGGRGADTQYF,TGTGCCAGCAGTGAATTCGGCGGGAGGGGGGCAGATACGCAGTATTTT
TRBV6-6,TRBJ2-7,NA,few,15,CASSYWAQESYEQYF,TGTGCCAGCAGTTACTGGGCCCAGGAATCCTACGAGCAGTACTTC
TRBV2,TRBJ1-2,NA,NA,13,CASQSGLSQGYTF,TGTGCCAGCCAATCAGGGTTGTCGCAGGGCTACACCTTC
TRBV27,TRBJ2-2,TRBD2,NA,18,CASNSRTLAGGPGGELFF,TGTGCCAGCAATTCAAGGACCCTAGCGGGAGGGCCGGGCGGGGAGCTGTTTTTT
TRBV19,TRBJ2-7,TRBD2,NA,16,CASSMFFSTSTYEQYF,TGTGCCAGTAGTATGTTCTTCTCGACTAGCACTTACGAGCAGTACTTC
TRBV7-9,TRBJ2-1,NA,NA,14,CASSLRGPYNEQFF,TGTGCCAGCAGCCTACGAGGGCCTTACAATGAGCAGTTCTTC
TRBV2,TRBJ1-1,NA,NA,14,CASWGGAYYTEAFF,TGTGCCAGCTGGGGGGGCGCCTATTACACTGAAGCTTTCTTT
TRBV6-5,TRBJ2-1,NA,NA,12,CAIGEAPSTQFF,TGTGCCATCGGGGAGGCCCCGTCGACGCAGTTCTTC
TRBV4-2,TRBJ2-1,NA,NA,17,CASSLDAGTPSYNEQFF,TGTGCCAGCAGCCTTGATGCCGGGACACCTTCCTACAATGAGCAGTTCTTC
TRBV27,TRBJ2-2,TRBD1,NA,17,CASSLRWDRAVSGELFF,TGTGCCAGCAGTTTACGCTGGGACAGGGCAGTATCCGGGGAGCTGTTTTTT
TRBV6-4,TRBJ2-1,TRBD2,NA,15,CASSDASGSNNEQFF,TGTGCCAGCAGTGACGCTAGCGGGAGCAACAATGAGCAGTTCTTC
TRBV28,TRBJ1-3,NA,NA,15,CASSSPQGPGNTIYF,TGTGCCAGCAGTTCTCCTCAGGGGCCTGGAAACACCATATATTTT
TRBV5-6,TRBJ1-1,NA,NA,14,CASSLSGRDTEAFF,TGTGCCAGCAGCTTGAGCGGGCGAGACACTGAAGCTTTCTTT
TRBV28,TRBJ2-7,NA,NA,13,CASSWAASYEQYF,TGTGCCAGCAGTTGGGCAGCCTCCTACGAGCAGTACTTC
TRBV7-9,TRBJ1-3,NA,NA,15,CASSPPPRWGNTIYF,TGTGCCAGCAGCCCTCCCCCGAGGTGGGGAAACACCATATATTTT
TRBV5-1,TRBJ2-6,TRBD1,NA,15,CASSSDRAGANVLTF,TGCGCCAGCAGCTCGGACAGGGCTGGGGCCAACGTCCTGACTTTC
TRBV10-3,TRBJ1-1,NA,NA,13,CAHQKGMSTEAFF,TGTGCCCACCAAAAGGGGATGAGCACTGAAGCTTTCTTT
TRBV21-1,TRBJ2-7,NA,NA,15,CASSNRTSGIYEQYF,TGTGCCAGCAGCAACCGAACTAGCGGGATCTACGAGCAGTACTTC
TRBV9,TRBJ2-3,TRBD1,NA,16,CASSVGTGSSTDTQYF,TGTGCCAGCAGCGTAGGGACAGGATCTAGCACAGATACGCAGTATTTT
TRBV7-3,TRBJ2-1,TRBD2,NA,18,CASSLTELPGLPYNEQFF,TGTGCCAGCAGCTTAACGGAACTCCCGGGACTACCTTACAATGAGCAGTTCTTC
TRBV6-4,TRBJ2-1,NA,NA,15,CASSLTGSLRNEQFF,TGTGCCAGCAGCTTAACAGGGTCCCTTCGGAATGAGCAGTTCTTC
TRBV6-1,TRBJ1-1,NA,NA,14,CASRGTPRNTEAFF,TGTGCCAGCAGGGGGACTCCCCGGAACACTGAAGCTTTCTTT
TRBV6-5,TRBJ2-5,TRBD2,NA,16,CASSSLHRLLRREQYF,TGTGCCAGCAGTTCTCTCCACCGACTCCTGCGGCGGGAGCAGTACTTC
TRBV5-1,TRBJ1-1,NA,NA,14,CASSTVAGDTEAFF,TGCGCCAGCAGTACGGTGGCAGGGGACACTGAAGCTTTCTTT
TRBV18,TRBJ1-2,TRBD1,NA,14,CASSPGQGANGYTF,TGTGCCAGCTCACCGGGACAGGGGGCAAATGGCTACACCTTC
TRBV5-8,TRBJ2-1,NA,few,13,CASSVGSADEQFF,TGTGCCAGCAGCGTGGGGTCGGCGGATGAGCAGTTCTTC
TRBV5-4,TRBJ2-1,NA,NA,15,CASSQEVTYYNEQFF,TGTGCCAGCAGCCAAGAAGTCACTTATTACAATGAGCAGTTCTTC
TRBV29-1,TRBJ1-1,NA,NA,12,CSAGGVNTEAFF,TGCAGCGCCGGGGGGGTGAACACTGAAGCTTTCTTT
TRBV27,TRBJ2-7,TRBD2,NA,18,CAISDTGLAGGSLYEQYF,TGTGCCATCAGTGACACAGGACTAGCGGGAGGATCTTTGTACGAGCAGTACTTC
TRBV11-2,TRBJ2-3,NA,NA,15,CASHRGVASTDTQYF,TGTGCCAGCCACCGGGGAGTAGCTAGCACAGATACGCAGTATTTT
TRBV5-4,TRBJ1-2,NA,NA,14,CASSGLRVVDGYTF,TGTGCCAGCAGCGGTCTCAGGGTTGTGGATGGCTACACCTTC
TRBV10-1,TRBJ2-3,NA,NA,14,CASSDRTVPDTQYF,TGCGCCAGCAGTGATCGGACAGTCCCAGATACGCAGTATTTT
TRBV6-5,TRBJ1-2,NA,NA,13,CASSVDGGRGYTF,TGTGCCAGCAGTGTCGACGGAGGACGGGGCTACACCTTC
TRBV18,TRBJ2-7,NA,NA,16,CASSPKTGQQYYEQYF,TGTGCCAGCTCACCAAAAACAGGACAGCAGTACTACGAGCAGTACTTC
TRBV27,TRBJ2-1,TRBD2,NA,18,CASNLGGDRDSSYNEQFF,TGTGCCAGCAACCTTGGGGGGGACCGAGACAGCTCCTACAATGAGCAGTTCTTC
TRBV6-4,TRBJ2-1,NA,NA,16,CASSDSKKSSYNEQFF,TGTGCCAGCAGTGACTCGAAGAAGAGCTCCTACAATGAGCAGTTCTTC
TRBV6-1,TRBJ2-5,TRBD2,NA,15,CASSEAIAGGETQYF,TGTGCCAGCAGTGAAGCCATAGCGGGAGGGGAGACCCAGTACTTC
TRBV7-9,TRBJ1-1,NA,NA,13,CSSSTGMNTEAFF,TGTTCCAGCAGCACCGGGATGAACACTGAAGCTTTCTTT
TRBV27,TRBJ1-2,NA,NA,14,CASSRTDTNYGYTF,TGTGCCAGCAGTCGCACTGATACTAACTATGGCTACACCTTC
TRBV7-9,TRBJ1-4,NA,NA,15,CASSFEDRTNEKLFF,TGTGCCAGCAGCTTTGAAGACAGGACTAATGAAAAACTGTTTTTT
TRBV15,TRBJ1-4,NA,few,13,CATSRGGAEKLFF,TGTGCCACCAGCAGGGGGGGGGCGGAAAAACTGTTTTTT
TRBV7-9,TRBJ2-2,NA,NA,16,CASSLREEANTGELFF,TGTGCCAGCAGCTTAAGAGAGGAGGCGAACACCGGGGAGCTGTTTTTT
TRBV28,TRBJ2-5,TRBD2,NA,17,CASSWTSGRWVGETQYF,TGTGCCAGCAGTTGGACTAGCGGGAGATGGGTGGGAGAGACCCAGTACTTC
TRBV6-5,TRBJ2-3,NA,NA,16,CASSYSNKGGTDTQYF,TGTGCCAGCAGTTACTCTAACAAGGGGGGCACAGATACGCAGTATTTT
TRBV27,TRBJ1-1,NA,NA,17,CASSRYTAGVRDTEAFF,TGTGCCAGCAGTCGGTATACCGCAGGGGTGAGGGACACTGAAGCTTTCTTT
TRBV7-9,TRBJ1-1,NA,NA,13,CASSSLVKTGAFF,TGTGCCAGCAGCTCACTTGTAAAGACTGGAGCTTTCTTT
TRBV7-7,TRBJ2-5,TRBD1,NA,14,CASSPQGREETQYF,TGTGCTAGCAGCCCACAGGGGCGGGAAGAGACCCAGTACTTC
TRBV5-1,TRBJ1-5,NA,once,17,CASSLAPAQPGNQPQHF,TGCGCCAGCAGCTTGGCCCCGGCACAGCCGGGCAATCAGCCCCAGCATTTT
TRBV19,TRBJ2-7,TRBD1,NA,14,CASSLRDRFHEQYF,TGTGCCAGTAGTCTTCGGGACAGGTTCCACGAGCAGTACTTC